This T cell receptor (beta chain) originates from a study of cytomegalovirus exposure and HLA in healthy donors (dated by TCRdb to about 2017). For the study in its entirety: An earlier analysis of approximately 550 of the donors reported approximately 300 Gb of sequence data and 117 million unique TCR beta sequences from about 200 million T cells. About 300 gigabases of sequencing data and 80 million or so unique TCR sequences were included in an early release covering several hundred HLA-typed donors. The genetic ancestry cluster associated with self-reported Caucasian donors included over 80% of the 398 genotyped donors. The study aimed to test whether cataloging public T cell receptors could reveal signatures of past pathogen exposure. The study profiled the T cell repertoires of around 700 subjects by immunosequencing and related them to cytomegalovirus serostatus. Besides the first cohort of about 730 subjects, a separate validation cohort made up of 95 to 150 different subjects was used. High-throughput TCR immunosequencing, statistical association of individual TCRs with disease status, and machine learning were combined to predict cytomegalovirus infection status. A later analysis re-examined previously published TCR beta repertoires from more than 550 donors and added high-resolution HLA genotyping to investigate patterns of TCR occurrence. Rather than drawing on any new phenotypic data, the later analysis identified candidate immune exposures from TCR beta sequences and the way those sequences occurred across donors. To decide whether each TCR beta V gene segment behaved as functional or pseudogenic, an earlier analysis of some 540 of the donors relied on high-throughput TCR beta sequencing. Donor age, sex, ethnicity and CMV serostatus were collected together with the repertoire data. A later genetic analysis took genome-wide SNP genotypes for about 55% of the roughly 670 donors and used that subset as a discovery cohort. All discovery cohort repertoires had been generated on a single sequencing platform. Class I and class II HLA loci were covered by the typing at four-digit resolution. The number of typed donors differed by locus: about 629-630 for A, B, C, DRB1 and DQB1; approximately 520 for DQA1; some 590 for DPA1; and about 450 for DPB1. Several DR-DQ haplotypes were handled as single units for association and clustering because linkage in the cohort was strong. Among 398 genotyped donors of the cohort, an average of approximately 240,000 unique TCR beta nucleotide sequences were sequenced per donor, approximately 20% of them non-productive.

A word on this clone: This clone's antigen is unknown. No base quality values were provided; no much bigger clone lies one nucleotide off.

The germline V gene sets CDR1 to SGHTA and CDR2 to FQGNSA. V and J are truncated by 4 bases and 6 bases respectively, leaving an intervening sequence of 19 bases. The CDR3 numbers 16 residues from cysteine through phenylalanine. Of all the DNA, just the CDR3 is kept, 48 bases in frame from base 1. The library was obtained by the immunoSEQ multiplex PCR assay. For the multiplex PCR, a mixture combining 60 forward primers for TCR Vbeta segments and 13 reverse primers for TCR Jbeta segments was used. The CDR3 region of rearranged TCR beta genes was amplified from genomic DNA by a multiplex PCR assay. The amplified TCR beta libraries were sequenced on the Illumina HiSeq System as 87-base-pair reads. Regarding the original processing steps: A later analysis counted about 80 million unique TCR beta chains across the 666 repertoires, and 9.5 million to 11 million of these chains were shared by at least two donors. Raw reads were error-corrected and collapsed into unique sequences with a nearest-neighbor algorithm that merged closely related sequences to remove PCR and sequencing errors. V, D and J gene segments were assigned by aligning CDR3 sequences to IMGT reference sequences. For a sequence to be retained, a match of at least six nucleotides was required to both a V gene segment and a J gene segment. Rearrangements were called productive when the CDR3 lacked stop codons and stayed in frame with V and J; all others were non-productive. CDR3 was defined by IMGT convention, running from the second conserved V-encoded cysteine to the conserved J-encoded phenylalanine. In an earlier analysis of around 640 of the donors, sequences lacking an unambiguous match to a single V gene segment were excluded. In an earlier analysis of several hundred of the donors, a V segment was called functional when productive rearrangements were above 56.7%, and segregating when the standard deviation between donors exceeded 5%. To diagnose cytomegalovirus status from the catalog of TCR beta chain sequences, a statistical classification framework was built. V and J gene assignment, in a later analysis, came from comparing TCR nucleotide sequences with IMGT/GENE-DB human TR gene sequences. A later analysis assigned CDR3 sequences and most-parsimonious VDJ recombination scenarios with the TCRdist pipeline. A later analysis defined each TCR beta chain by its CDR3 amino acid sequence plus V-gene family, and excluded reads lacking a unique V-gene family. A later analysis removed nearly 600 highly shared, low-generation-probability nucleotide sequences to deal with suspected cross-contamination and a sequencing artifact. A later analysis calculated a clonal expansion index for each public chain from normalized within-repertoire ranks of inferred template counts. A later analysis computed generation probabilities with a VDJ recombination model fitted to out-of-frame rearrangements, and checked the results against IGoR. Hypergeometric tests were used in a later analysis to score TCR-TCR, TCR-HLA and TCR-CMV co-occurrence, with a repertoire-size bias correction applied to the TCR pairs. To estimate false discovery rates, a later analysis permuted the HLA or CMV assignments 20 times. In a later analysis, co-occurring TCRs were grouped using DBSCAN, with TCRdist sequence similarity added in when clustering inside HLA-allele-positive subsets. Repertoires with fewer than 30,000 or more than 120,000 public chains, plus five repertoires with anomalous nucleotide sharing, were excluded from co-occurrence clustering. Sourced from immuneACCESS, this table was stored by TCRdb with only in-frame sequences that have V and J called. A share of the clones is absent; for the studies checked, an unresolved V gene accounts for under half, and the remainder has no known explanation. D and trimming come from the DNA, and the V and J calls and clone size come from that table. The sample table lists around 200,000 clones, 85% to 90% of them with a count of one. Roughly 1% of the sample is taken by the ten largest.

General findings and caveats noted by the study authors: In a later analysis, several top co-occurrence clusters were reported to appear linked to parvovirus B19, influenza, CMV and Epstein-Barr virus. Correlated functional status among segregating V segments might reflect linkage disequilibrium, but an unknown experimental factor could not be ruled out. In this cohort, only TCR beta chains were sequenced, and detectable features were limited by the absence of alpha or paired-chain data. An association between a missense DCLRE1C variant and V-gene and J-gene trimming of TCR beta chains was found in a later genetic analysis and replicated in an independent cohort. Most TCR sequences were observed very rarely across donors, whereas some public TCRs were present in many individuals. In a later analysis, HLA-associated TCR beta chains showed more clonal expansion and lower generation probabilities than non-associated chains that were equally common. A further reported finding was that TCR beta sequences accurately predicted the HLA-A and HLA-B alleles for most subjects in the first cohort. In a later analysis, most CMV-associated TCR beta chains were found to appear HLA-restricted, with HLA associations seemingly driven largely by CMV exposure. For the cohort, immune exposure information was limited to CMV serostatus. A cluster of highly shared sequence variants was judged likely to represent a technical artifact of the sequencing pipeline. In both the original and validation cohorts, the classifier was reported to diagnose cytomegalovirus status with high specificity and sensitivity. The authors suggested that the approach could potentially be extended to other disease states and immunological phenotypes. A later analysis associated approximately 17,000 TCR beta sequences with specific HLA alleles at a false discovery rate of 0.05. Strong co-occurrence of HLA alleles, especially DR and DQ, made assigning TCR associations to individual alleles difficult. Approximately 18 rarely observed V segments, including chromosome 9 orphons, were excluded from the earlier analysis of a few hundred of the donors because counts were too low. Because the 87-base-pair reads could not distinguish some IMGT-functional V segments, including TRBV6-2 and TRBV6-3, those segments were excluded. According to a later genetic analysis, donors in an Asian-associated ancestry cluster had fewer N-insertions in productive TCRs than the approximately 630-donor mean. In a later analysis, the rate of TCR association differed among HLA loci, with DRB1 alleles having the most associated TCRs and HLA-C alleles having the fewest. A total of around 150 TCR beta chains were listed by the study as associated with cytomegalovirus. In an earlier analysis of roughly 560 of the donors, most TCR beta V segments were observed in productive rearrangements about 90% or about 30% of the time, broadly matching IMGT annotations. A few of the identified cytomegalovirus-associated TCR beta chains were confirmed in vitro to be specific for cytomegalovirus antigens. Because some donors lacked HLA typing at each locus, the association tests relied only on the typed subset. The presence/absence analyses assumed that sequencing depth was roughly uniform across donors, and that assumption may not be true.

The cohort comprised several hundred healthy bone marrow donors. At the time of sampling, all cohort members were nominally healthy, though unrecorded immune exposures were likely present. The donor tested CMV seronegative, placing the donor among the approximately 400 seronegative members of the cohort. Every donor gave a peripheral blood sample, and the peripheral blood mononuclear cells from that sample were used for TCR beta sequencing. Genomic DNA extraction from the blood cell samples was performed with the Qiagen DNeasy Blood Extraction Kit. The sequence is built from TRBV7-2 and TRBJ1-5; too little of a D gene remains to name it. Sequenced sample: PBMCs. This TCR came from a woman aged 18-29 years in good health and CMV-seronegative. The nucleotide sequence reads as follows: TGTGCCAGCAGCTCCGAGGGCCCTACCTTCATTCAGCCCCAGCATTTT. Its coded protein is CASSSEGPTFIQPQHF.